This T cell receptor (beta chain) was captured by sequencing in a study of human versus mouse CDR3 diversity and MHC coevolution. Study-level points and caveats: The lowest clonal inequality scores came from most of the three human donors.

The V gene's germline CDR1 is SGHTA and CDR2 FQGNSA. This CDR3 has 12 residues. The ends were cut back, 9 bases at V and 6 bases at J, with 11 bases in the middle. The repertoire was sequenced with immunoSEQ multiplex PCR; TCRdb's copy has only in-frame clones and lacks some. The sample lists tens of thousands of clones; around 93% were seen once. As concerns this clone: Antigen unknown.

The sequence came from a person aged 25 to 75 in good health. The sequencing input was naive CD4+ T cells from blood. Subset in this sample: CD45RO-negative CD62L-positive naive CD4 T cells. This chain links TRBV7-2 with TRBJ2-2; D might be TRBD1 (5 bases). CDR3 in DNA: TGTGCCAGGACCGAAGGGGCCGGGGAGCTGTTTTTT. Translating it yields CARTEGAGELFF.